This entry concerns a single T cell receptor beta chain. This clonotype showed up many times. Which antigen it targets is not known. Base qualities are not provided; no much larger clone lies one nucleotide away. V loses 5 bases, J loses 4 bases, and the germline ends lie 9 bases apart. Based on the germline V gene (reference sequence), the CDR1 and CDR2 sequences are MNHEY and SMNVEV. The CDR3 spans 14 residues, from the cysteine through the phenylalanine. Of the read, only the CDR3 DNA is kept; its 42 bases are in frame from base 1. This specimen belongs to a study of read filtering for tumor transcriptome and immune sequencing (dated by TCRdb to the early 2020s). With respect to the entire study: The cohort consisted of 17 to 20 male and about 15 female patients, with a mean age of roughly 66 years and an age range of about 40 to 85. TCR-region mapped reads per sample ranged from about 4.05 to 10.27 million with IR-seq versus only about 75 to 1,400 with RNA-seq. After DNase treatment, whole-transcriptome libraries were prepared using the TruSeq RNA Access Library Prep Kit. TCR repertoires obtained by targeted immune repertoire sequencing and by bulk whole-transcriptome sequencing performed on the same bone marrow samples were compared. Under revised international staging, eight or nine patients fell into R-ISS I, some 15 into R-ISS II and roughly 7 into R-ISS III. One main goal was a read-filtering strategy for immune repertoire data, in particular deciding whether clonotypes backed by only one read should be removed.

The paper as a whole reports these results and caveats: Clonotypes were captured by IR-seq at much higher depth and more reliably than by RNA-seq, and smaller IR-seq throughput was sufficient for identification of most shared clonotypes. In IR-seq, about four fifths of clonotypes but approximately 3.8% of total reads were represented by single-read clonotypes, whereas in RNA-seq, about 70% of clonotypes and approximately 45% of reads were represented by single-read clonotypes. The correlation between IR-seq and RNA-seq shared clonotype proportions was increased by removal of single-read clonotypes. Rather than purified T cells, the sorted CD138-negative fraction was a mixed bone marrow immune population.

Starting from 400 ng RNA, TCR libraries were constructed with the Immunoverse kit using molecular barcoded adaptors that cover the alpha/delta and beta/gamma chains. TCR library preparation used the same RNA that went into transcriptome sequencing. Sequencing of TCR libraries was carried out on an Illumina HiSeq 4000 with 2 x 150 cycles. As for the original processing: TCR reads were aligned to human V, D, J and C references and assembled into CDR3 clonotypes with MiXCR, including quality filtering and error correction. Clonotype counts and gene usage diversity were analyzed with the tcR package in R. Raw mapping reads were checked after the RNA-seq reads had been mapped by STAR aligner version 2.5.3a onto the human GRCh37 genome. To test the effect of sequencing depth on detected clonotypes, IR-seq fastq files were randomly downsampled using Seqtk 1.3. TCRdb's own reprocessing of the public reads used fastp at Q25 and MiXCR and kept productive beta chains. Each record represents a unique CDR3 protein, reported with the most common genes and DNA among its rows. TCRdb's processing, not the authors', yielded these V and J calls. This sample gives 100,000 to 150,000 distinct CDR3 sequences in total; around 13% of them show up just once. The ten largest clones take up 11% of the sample.

Bone marrow was sampled from every patient at the time of active disease. Ficoll-Hypaque density gradient centrifugation was used to isolate the bone marrow mononuclear cells. To remove myeloma plasma cells, the cells were labeled with CD138 magnetic microbeads on a MACS separator, and CD138-negative cells were then collected by negative selection. The purity of the isolated cells was checked by flow cytometry with CD138 antibodies on an Attune NxT. Total RNA was extracted with TRIzol reagent and quantified with a NanoDrop spectrophotometer. For each patient, the CD138-negative bone marrow sample underwent paired RNA-seq and IR-seq.

Recombination connected TRBV27 to TRBJ1-6; the D gene is possibly TRBD1, with 5 bases matching. This receptor was taken from a donor at least 40 years old with multiple myeloma. Sequenced input: a population of CD138-negative cells sorted from bone marrow. Sample cell subset or site, as interpreted from the label and publication: bone marrow mononuclear cells depleted of CD138+ plasma/myeloma cells by negative magnetic selection. In nucleotides, the sequence is TGTGCCAGCAGTCCCGGGGGGTATAATTCACCCCTCCACTTT. The encoded protein is CASSPGGYNSPLHF.